This TCR beta chain was sequenced during a study of CD8 T cells in Susac syndrome (dated by TCRdb to between 2018 and 2020). Context from the whole study: Repertoire sequencing was used to test whether CD8+ T cell activation and differentiation in Susac syndrome was antigen driven.

What the work shows at the level of the full study, not this receptor alone: The TCR sequencing and HLA analysis was acknowledged to have included a relatively small number of individuals.

Comment on this clonotype: No cognate antigen has been identified for it. Base-call qualities are not available, and no considerably larger clone is one nucleotide away.

RNA was extracted using the RNeasy kit, and roughly 0.5 to 1 ug of the RNA was reverse transcribed with random hexamers. The immunoSEQ multiplex PCR assay, covering 54 Vbeta and 13 Jbeta segments, was used to amplify TCR beta CDR3 regions. PCR amplification bias was corrected using a synthetic template baseline for primer optimization and computational correction. On the authors' methods: Reads were annotated to V, D and J genes per IMGT and analyzed with immunoSEQ Analyzer, keeping only productive sequences. To calculate clonality, Shannon entropy was normalized by log2 of the number of productive unique sequences and then subtracted from one. For each patient and control, public and private clones were evaluated among the 100 most prevalent clones. Clones were defined as Susac-specific when absent from the healthy and MS cohorts, from fewer than 1,300 published viral clones and from other ImmuneACCESS disease sequences. Starting from the raw public reads, TCRdb applied fastp trimming at Q25, assembled clones with MiXCR and retained in-frame beta chains. Identical CDR3 proteins give one entry, which carries the most common genes and DNA. These V and J calls derive from TCRdb rather than the authors' analysis. This sample is represented by 160,000 or so distinct CDR3 sequences; 85% to 95% of them were singletons. Together, the top ten hold roughly 0.13% of the sample.

Peripheral blood CD8+ and CD4+ T cells from healthy donors, Susac syndrome patients and multiple sclerosis patients were profiled using high-throughput TCR beta sequencing. The healthy donors served as controls matched for age and sex. Bulk CD8+ and CD4+ T cells were purified magnetically by negative isolation, whereas CD8+ TEMRA cells were enriched by FACS. Blood was collected in EDTA tubes and processed within 24 hours, with PBMCs isolated through density gradient centrifugation. PBMCs destined for TCR sequencing were cryopreserved in liquid nitrogen and later thawed in a 37 °C water bath. The sorted or isolated CD4+, CD8+ and CD8+ TEMRA cells reached a purity of at least 90%. The sample taken for sequencing was CD4+ T cells from PBMCs. This receptor was obtained from a human donor in good health.

The DNA sequence reads TGTGCCAGCATCCTTGACAGCACTCTCACAGATACGCAGTATTTT. Its coded protein is CASILDSTLTDTQYF. This chain is built from TRBV12-3 or TRBV12-4 and TRBJ2-3, and possibly TRBD1, on 5 matching bases. V drops 7 bases and J drops 2 bases, leaving 16 bases in between. Inclusive of the bounding cysteine and phenylalanine, the CDR3 is 15 residues long. The read is trimmed to its CDR3 DNA, 45 bases read in frame from base 1.